Below, 8 T cell receptor beta chains from the same sample are listed, as sequenced in a study of regulatory T cells in long-lasting Graves disease. According to the study, TCR beta libraries were built with iRepertoire HTBI primers and CDR3-region Arm-PCR. TCRdb reprocessed the multiplex PCR reads with MiXCR, giving one entry per CDR3 protein. This table holds around 400,000 distinct CDR3 sequences, 23% found once. Time point defined: persistent/refractory GD, antithyroid drugs over 5 years with positive TRAb. Construction of the TCR library relied on RNA isolated from PBMCs. The sample was peripheral blood mononuclear cells (PBMCs), taken when the disease was refractory, from a patient treated with antithyroid drugs. Receptor source: a middle-aged woman with Graves disease.

The sample holds one count of this clonotype. This may arise from a read error, as a much more abundant clone is one base away. The V call is TRBV28, the J call TRBJ2-4; D remains unclear. The length of the CDR3 is 11 residues. In germline, CDR1 is MDHEN, CDR2 SYDVKM. This CDR3 reads CVSSPLGIQYF. The CDR3 bases are TGTGTCAGCAGTCCCCTGGGCATTCAGTACTTC. Full variable domain (outside the CDR3, taken from reference TRBV28 and TRBJ2-4): DVKVTQSSRYLVKRTGEKVFLECVQDMDHENMFWYRQDPGLGLRLIYFSYDVKMKEKGDIPEGYSVSREKKERFSLILESASTNQTSMYLCVSSPLGIQYFGAGTRLSVL.

This clonotype has ten or more counts. V is TRBV12-3 or TRBV12-4 and J is TRBJ2-5; 7 bases map to TRBD1. The length of the CDR3 is 13 residues. V shed 4 bases and J 2 bases; nucleotides not matched to a gene: 1. The CDR3 is CASSSTGQETQYF. DNA of the CDR3: TGTGCCAGCAGTTCGACAGGGCAAGAGACCCAGTACTTC.

Comment on this clonotype: Because it lacks the conserved phenylalanine or tryptophan at the end, this CDR3 is likely a read error. No DNA is shown, since the ends of the CDR3 on it are uncertain; the CDR3 is the one TCRdb lists. V and J are TRBV18 and TRBJ2-5; the tabulated D call, TRBD1, remains unverified against the DNA. Germline lookup yields CDR1 KGHSH and CDR2 LQKENI. The CDR3 is made up of 14 amino acids, end residues included. The CDR3 region is CASSPRDAGEGTQY.

This clonotype was seen a few times. The chain recombines TRBV2 with TRBJ2-7; the D is unclear. Trimming left V 0 bases short and J 2 bases short, with 17 bases between. The CDR3 loop spans 17 amino acids. Germline CDR1 SNHLY, CDR2 FYNNEI. In DNA form, the CDR3 reads TGTGCCAGCAGTGAAGCTCCACTGGGTCCCCCAGCCTACGAGCAGTACTTC. Its protein is CASSEAPLGPPAYEQYF.

The V call is TRBV4-1, the J call TRBJ1-1; TRBD1 aligns across 8 bases. V dropped 4 bases and J dropped 10; count of bases not matched to a gene: 14. Germline CDR1 MGHRA, CDR2 YSYEKL. The CDR3 length is 15 residues. CDR3 in amino acids: CASSLGGQGDGGAFF. The DNA for the CDR3 is TGCGCCAGCAGCCTGGGAGGACAGGGAGATGGTGGAGCTTTCTTT.

There are many counts of this clonotype. The J gene is TRBJ2-7, the V gene TRBV27; 9 bases map to TRBD1. The DNA matches TRBJ2-5 better at its end, which makes the J call doubtful. Looked up from germline, CDR1 is MNHEY and CDR2 is SMNVEV (reference sequence). The CDR3 consists of 15 residues. For the CDR3, the DNA is TGTGCCAGCAGTAACCTACAGGGGGCTGTTGAGACCCAGTACTTC. Protein product: CASSNLQGAVETQYF.

This clonotype appeared many times. This chain connects TRBV11-2 to TRBJ1-6; D is unclear. This CDR3 is built from 14 residues. In germline, CDR1 is SGHAT, CDR2 FQNNGV. V gave up 1 base and J gave up 8 bases, with 9 bases separating them. CDR3 loop: CASSLVPSDSPLHF. In DNA, the CDR3 is TGTGCCAGCAGCTTAGTTCCAAGCGATTCACCCCTCCACTTT.

This clonotype was seen repeatedly, ten times or more. The chain joins TRBV12-3 or TRBV12-4 to TRBJ2-2; 8 bases agree with TRBD1. This CDR3 spans 15 amino acids. The V gene end was trimmed by 0 bases and the J gene end by 7 bases; junction bases not matched to a gene: 4. The chain's CDR3 is CASSLAQGAGGELFF. The CDR3 nucleotides read TGTGCCAGCAGTTTAGCGCAGGGGGCTGGCGGGGAGCTGTTTTTT.